This TCR beta chain was recovered during a study of spatial heterogeneity in lung cancer. The overall study: Sequence detection consistently recorded a greater number of beta-chain than alpha-chain sequences. Study findings and constraints: Counts of expanded intratumoral alpha and beta TCRs tracked tumor mutation counts.

The CDR3 runs 14 residues. With 5 bases clipped from V and 0 bases from J, the junction kept 4 bases outside the gene matches. Germline-derived CDR1 and CDR2 are MDHEN and SYDVKM. Every individual TCR cDNA molecule carried its own unique molecular identifier, which allowed correction of PCR and sequencing errors. MiXCR, applied by TCRdb to the 5' RACE reads, yields one record per CDR3 protein. The sample shows over 25,000 distinct CDR3 sequences, roughly 6.9% of them seen only once. As regards this clonotype: Its antigen is not known.

As to time point: sample taken at primary tumor resection. Sequencing was performed on lung tumor tissue, taken at surgery. This receptor was taken from a male donor with early-stage non-small cell lung cancer. The V call is TRBV28, the J call TRBJ2-7, with 7 bases fitting TRBD1. CDR3 DNA sequence: TGTGCCAGCAGTGGGGGACAGTTCTCCTACGAGCAGTACTTC. Its translation is CASSGGQFSYEQYF.